The 25 T cell receptor beta chains below come from one sample, sequenced in a study of CD8+ T cells in alopecia areata. The treatment denotes: oral pan-JAK inhibitor, 5-10 mg twice daily. Once RNA had been extracted, it was reverse transcribed into cDNA to act as the sequencing template. Clones were sequenced by immunoSEQ multiplex PCR, and TCRdb holds only the in-frame ones, with some missing. The sample lists roughly 200,000 clones, 50% to 60% occurring once. The sequences come from CD4+ T cells sorted from blood, collected at week 4, from a patient treated with tofacitinib. These TCRs come from a human donor with alopecia areata.

The rearrangement links TRBV6-5 to TRBJ1-5, with 7 bases identical to TRBD1. V lost 2 bases to trimming and J lost 3 bases; unmatched junction nucleotides: 7. The CDR3 is 16 amino acids. The germline V gene encodes CDR1 MNHEY and CDR2 SVGAGI. CDR3 in amino acids: CASSYSGDRDNQPQHF. The CDR3 region has the DNA TGTGCCAGCAGTTACAGTGGAGACAGGGACAATCAGCCCCAGCATTTT.

This clone was seen a handful of times. The gene calls are TRBV5-5 and TRBJ2-3; no reliable D call. Between the trimmed V and J ends, which lost 1 base and 3 bases, there was a span of 21 bases. This CDR3 is 18 amino acids long. Germline-derived CDR1 and CDR2 are SGHKS and YYEKEE (reference sequence). The CDR3 DNA sequence: TGTGCCAGCAGCTTGAGGTTGATGACTGGGTCTAAAACAGATACGCAGTATTTT. It translates to CASSLRLMTGSKTDTQYF.

The chain has TRBV10-3 and TRBJ1-5, with TRBD1 matching 7 bases. Germline trimming cut 5 bases from V and 5 bases from J; bases unmatched to any gene: 3. Germline CDR1 ENHRY, CDR2 SYGVKD. CDR3 length: 13 residues. In DNA form, the CDR3 reads TGTGCCATCAGTCCCGGGACAGATCAGCCCCAGCATTTT. Its translation is CAISPGTDQPQHF.

This clone was observed a few times. The CDR3 protein is CSVHPGGNEQFF. For the CDR3, the DNA is TGCAGCGTCCATCCGGGGGGGAATGAGCAGTTCTTC. V is TRBV29-1 and J is TRBJ2-1; the match to TRBD2 covers 8 bases. The ends lost 6 bases at V and 7 bases at J; junction bases unmatched: 5. The length of the CDR3 is 12 residues. Germline loops: CDR1 SQVTM, CDR2 ANQGSEA.

This clone showed up just a few times. The genes are TRBV5-1 and TRBJ1-5, with D possibly being TRBD1 (6 bases). The length of the CDR3 is 14 residues. V lost 3 bases and J lost 3, with 10 bases in between. The germline CDR1 and CDR2 sequences are SGHRS and YFSETQ. Here the CDR3 DNA reads TGCGCCAGCAGCTCCGGACAGATCAATCAGCCCCAGCATTTT. Translation: CASSSGQINQPQHF.

The chain links TRBV30 to TRBJ1-3; D is perhaps TRBD1 (5 bases). The germline V and J ends were trimmed by 0 bases and 0 bases, with 21 bases remaining between them. The germline CDR1 and CDR2 sequences are GTSNPN and SVGIG (reference sequence). The CDR3 runs to 19 residues. In DNA form, the CDR3 reads TGTGCCTGGAGTGTACAGGTTAAAGCAGGAGTCTACTCTGGAAACACCATATATTTT. Residues: CAWSVQVKAGVYSGNTIYF. The full variable domain, its missing parts supplied by reference TRBV30 and TRBJ1-3, is SQTIHQWPATLVQPVGSPLSLECTVEGTSNPNLYWYRQAAGRGLQLLFYSVGIGQISSEVPQNLSASRPQDRQFILSSKKLLLSDSGFYLCAWSVQVKAGVYSGNTIYFGEGSWLTVV.

This sequence joins TRBV29-1 and TRBJ2-2; possibly TRBD1 for D (5 bases). The CDR3 consists of 13 residues. CDR1 is SQVTM and CDR2 is ANQGSEA in the germline V gene. Trimming took 3 bases from V and 4 from J, leaving 9 bases between them. CDR3 nucleotide sequence: TGCAGCGTTGAGGGGCGGCGCACCGGGGAGCTGTTTTTT. Protein sequence: CSVEGRRTGELFF.

This chain links TRBV29-1 with TRBJ2-5; 11 nucleotides align to TRBD2. Trimming took 6 bases from V and 4 from J; bases not matched to a gene: 10. Germline V gene data show CDR1 as SQVTM and CDR2 as ANQGSEA. The length of the CDR3 is 15 residues. Written as DNA, the CDR3 is TGCAGCGTGGCATTAGCGGGGGGGGTCGGAGAGACCCAGTACTTC. It yields the protein CSVALAGGVGETQYF.

This chain links TRBV2 with TRBJ2-5, with a tentative D call TRBD1 (6 bases). CDR1 and CDR2 (germline): SNHLY, FYNNEI. This CDR3 is built from 14 residues. The V and J ends lost 6 bases and 2 bases respectively, with 13 bases between them. The CDR3 DNA reads TGTGCCAGCAGGGGGACAATGGGGCAAGAGACCCAGTACTTC. Its protein product is CASRGTMGQETQYF. The entire variable domain, with the rest obtained from reference TRBV2 and TRBJ2-5, is as follows: EPEVTQTPSHQVTQMGQEVILRCVPISNHLYFYWYRQILGQKVEFLVSFYNNEISEKSEIFDDQFSVERPDGSNFTLKIRSTKLEDSAMYFCASRGTMGQETQYFGPGTRLLVL.

V gene TRBV4-1 combines with J gene TRBJ1-1; D is uncertain. Germline loops: CDR1 MGHRA, CDR2 YSYEKL. This CDR3 is built from 13 residues. V gave up 1 base and J gave up 9 bases, with 12 bases separating them. CDR3 in amino acids: CASSQASLGKAFF. CDR3 nucleotides: TGCGCCAGCAGCCAAGCTTCCTTGGGGAAAGCTTTCTTT.

The chain employs TRBV6-5 and TRBJ2-5; 10 bases are shared with TRBD2. V was clipped by 6 bases and J by 5 bases; unmatched bases: 9. The CDR3 spans 15 residues. From germline, CDR1 is MNHEY and CDR2 SVGAGI. DNA of the CDR3: TGTGCCAGCAGCACAAGCGGGGGGGTCGGCGAGACCCAGTACTTC. It is translated as CASSTSGGVGETQYF.

This clone was found a few times. The genes are TRBV7-2 and TRBJ1-1, with D possibly TRBD1 on 5 matching bases. The CDR3 is 14 residues long. The germline CDR1 and CDR2 sequences are SGHTA and FQGNSA. Trimming removed 0 bases from V and 2 bases from J, with 7 bases in between. The CDR3 reads CASSLATANTEAFF. In DNA form, the CDR3 reads TGTGCCAGCAGCTTAGCGACAGCTAACACTGAAGCTTTCTTT. Drawing the rest from reference TRBV7-2 and TRBJ1-1, the complete variable domain is GAGVSQSPSNKVTEKGKDVELRCDPISGHTALYWYRQSLGQGLEFLIYFQGNSAPDKSGLPSDRFSAERTGGSVSTLTIQRTQQEDSAVYLCASSLATANTEAFFGQGTRLTVV.

The V call is TRBV25-1, the J call TRBJ1-1; 8 bases line up with TRBD1. Germline V lookup: CDR1 MGHDK, CDR2 SYGVNS. Losses at the gene ends were 6 bases for V and 0 bases for J; bases not matched to a gene: 6. The CDR3 sequence is 15 residues long. The CDR3 reads CASRETGVMNTEAFF. Here the CDR3 DNA reads TGTGCCAGCAGGGAGACAGGGGTCATGAACACTGAAGCTTTCTTT.

The CDR3 DNA reads as TGTGCCTGGAGGAGGATGACCACTGGAAACACCATATATTTT. Its translation is CAWRRMTTGNTIYF. V is TRBV30 and J is TRBJ1-3; no firm D call. The CDR3 totals 14 residues. Trimming cost V 3 bases and J 2 bases, with 11 bases left between them. Germline values: CDR1 GTSNPN, CDR2 SVGIG (reference sequence).

On this clone itself: Mismatch with germline at one junction end may stem from a read error. The V gene is TRBV30, the J gene TRBJ1-1; the D is unclear. In germline, CDR1 is GTSNPN, CDR2 SVGIG (reference sequence). This CDR3 contains 13 residues. The CDR3 protein is CAWKRRLNPEAFF. The CDR3 nucleotides are TGTGCCTGGAAGAGGCGCCTGAACCCTGAAGCTTTCTTT.

This chain joins TRBV7-2 and TRBJ2-3, with 9 bases lining up with TRBD2. Germline CDR1 and CDR2: SGHTA and FQGNSA. V shed 0 bases and J 1 base; nucleotides not matched to a gene: 5. The CDR3 consists of 17 residues. CDR3 DNA: TGTGCCAGCAGCTTAGCGCTGGTAGCGGGGGGCACAGATACGCAGTATTTT. It codes for CASSLALVAGGTDTQYF.

This clone has only a few counts. The chain links TRBV9 to TRBJ1-1; 9 bases are a match to TRBD1. CDR3 length: 16 residues. The V and J ends lost 0 bases and 2 bases, in that order; junction bases with no gene match: 5. The germline V gene has CDR1 SGDLS and CDR2 YYNGEE. The CDR3: CASSVGQGQGNTEAFF. The CDR3 DNA reads TGTGCCAGCAGCGTAGGACAGGGACAGGGAAACACTGAAGCTTTCTTT. Looking up the rest from reference TRBV9 and TRBJ1-1 gives the full variable domain: DSGVTQTPKHLITATGQRVTLRCSPRSGDLSVYWYQQSLDQGLQFLIQYYNGEERAKGNILERFSAQQFPDLHSELNLSSLELGDSALYFCASSVGQGQGNTEAFFGQGTRLTVV.

The chain employs TRBV30 and TRBJ2-4; TRBD2 might be the D (6 bases). The CDR3 totals 16 residues. Trimming cost V 0 bases and J 13 bases, with 25 bases left between them. Germline V CDR1 and CDR2: GTSNPN, SVGIG (reference sequence). CDR3 loop: CAWSVRGGPSVLGQYF. DNA for the CDR3: TGTGCCTGGAGTGTACGTGGAGGGCCTAGTGTGCTCGGGCAGTACTTC. Full variable domain (rest looked up from reference TRBV30 and TRBJ2-4): SQTIHQWPATLVQPVGSPLSLECTVEGTSNPNLYWYRQAAGRGLQLLFYSVGIGQISSEVPQNLSASRPQDRQFILSSKKLLLSDSGFYLCAWSVRGGPSVLGQYFGAGTRLSVL.

V usage is TRBV2 and J usage is TRBJ2-1; D unresolved. The CDR3 is 14 amino acids. Trimming stripped 8 bases from V and 6 bases from J, with 17 bases between. In germline, CDR1 is SNHLY, CDR2 FYNNEI. The CDR3 DNA sequence: TGTGCCAGCTCATCACCCTATCTACCCAATGAGCAGTTCTTC. It is translated as CASSSPYLPNEQFF. Variable domain in full (rest from reference TRBV2 and TRBJ2-1): EPEVTQTPSHQVTQMGQEVILRCVPISNHLYFYWYRQILGQKVEFLVSFYNNEISEKSEIFDDQFSVERPDGSNFTLKIRSTKLEDSAMYFCASSSPYLPNEQFFGPGTRLTVL.

As DNA, the CDR3 is TGCGCCAGCAGCCAAGGTTCCGGGGGCATAGGCTACACCTTC. Translating it yields CASSQGSGGIGYTF. The chain carries TRBV4-1 and TRBJ1-2; TRBD1 is a possible D gene (6 bases). The V end lost 1 base, the J end lost 8 bases, and 14 bases lay between the germline ends. The germline V gene has CDR1 MGHRA and CDR2 YSYEKL. This CDR3 has 14 amino acids.

The chain links TRBV29-1 to TRBJ2-5; D possibly corresponds to TRBD1 (6 bases). The CDR3 is 12 amino acids. Looked up from germline, CDR1 is SQVTM and CDR2 is ANQGSEA. Deletions cut 1 base from V and 5 bases from J, with 8 bases between. CDR3 coding DNA: TGCAGCGTTGAAGGGGGGCCGGAGACCCAGTACTTC. As protein: CSVEGGPETQYF.

The gene calls are TRBV5-4 and TRBJ2-7; D possibly corresponds to TRBD1 (6 bases). The CDR3 runs 16 residues. V lost 3 bases to trimming and J lost 4 bases, with 20 bases between them. CDR1 is SGHNT and CDR2 is YYREEE in the germline V gene (reference sequence). Here the CDR3 DNA reads TGTGCCAGCAGCTCACGAACAGGGTTTGGGATATACGAGCAGTACTTC. Translated: CASSSRTGFGIYEQYF.

The chain carries TRBV9 and TRBJ2-2; TRBD2 aligns across 8 bases. This CDR3 comprises 15 residues. Unmatched junction bases numbered 4, after V lost 6 bases and J lost 0 bases. Looked up from germline, CDR1 is SGDLS and CDR2 is YYNGEE. The CDR3 DNA reads TGTGCCAGCAACAAGGGACTAGCGAACACCGGGGAGCTGTTTTTT. Translation: CASNKGLANTGELFF.

As concerns this clone: In the same sample, other DNA sequences code for this CDR3. V usage is TRBV30 and J usage is TRBJ1-5; TRBD1 matches 7 bases. This CDR3 is 12 amino acids long. V shed 4 bases and J 4 bases; nucleotides not matched to a gene: 1. The V gene's germline CDR1 is GTSNPN and CDR2 SVGIG (reference sequence). The CDR3 here is CAWNRGNQPQHF. The DNA for the CDR3 is TGTGCCTGGAACAGGGGAAATCAGCCCCAGCATTTT.

The V gene is TRBV30, the J gene TRBJ2-1, with a possible D match to TRBD1 (6 bases). CDR1 GTSNPN and CDR2 SVGIG come from the germline V gene (reference sequence). The CDR3 consists of 16 residues. Trimming shortened V by 2 bases and J by 3 bases, and 17 bases separated the two germline ends. The DNA for the CDR3 is TGTGCCTGGAGTTTGATCAACGGACAGCACTACAATGAGCAGTTCTTC. Protein sequence: CAWSLINGQHYNEQFF.